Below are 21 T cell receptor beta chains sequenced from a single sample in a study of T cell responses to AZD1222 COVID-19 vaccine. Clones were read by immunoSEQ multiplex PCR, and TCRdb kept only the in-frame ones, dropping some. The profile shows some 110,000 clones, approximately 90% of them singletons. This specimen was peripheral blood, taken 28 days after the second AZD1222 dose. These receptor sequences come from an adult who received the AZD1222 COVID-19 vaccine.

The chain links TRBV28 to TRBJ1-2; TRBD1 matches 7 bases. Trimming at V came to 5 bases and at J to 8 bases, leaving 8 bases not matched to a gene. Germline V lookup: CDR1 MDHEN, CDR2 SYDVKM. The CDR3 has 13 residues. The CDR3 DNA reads TGTGCCAGCAGTCTTGAGGGGGCACGAGGCTACACCTTC. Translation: CASSLEGARGYTF.

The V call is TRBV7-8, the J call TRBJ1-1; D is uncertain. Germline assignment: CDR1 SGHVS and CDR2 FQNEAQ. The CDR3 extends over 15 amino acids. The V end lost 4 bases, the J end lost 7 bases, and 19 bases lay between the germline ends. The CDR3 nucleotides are TGTGCCAGCAGCTCTACCGGGCCCCTACTTTTTGAAGCTTTCTTT. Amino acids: CASSSTGPLLFEAFF. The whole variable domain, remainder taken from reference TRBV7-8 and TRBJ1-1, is GAGVSQSPRYKVAKRGQDVALRCDPISGHVSLFWYQQALGQGPEFLTYFQNEAQLDKSGLPSDRFFAERPEGSVSTLKIQRTQQEDSAVYLCASSSTGPLLFEAFFGQGTRLTVV.

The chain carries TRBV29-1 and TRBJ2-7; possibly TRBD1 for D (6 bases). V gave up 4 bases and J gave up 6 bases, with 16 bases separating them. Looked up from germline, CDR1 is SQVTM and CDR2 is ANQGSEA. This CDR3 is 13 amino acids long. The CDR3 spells CSVGAGEGAEQYF. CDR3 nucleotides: TGCAGCGTTGGTGCAGGGGAAGGAGCCGAGCAGTACTTC.

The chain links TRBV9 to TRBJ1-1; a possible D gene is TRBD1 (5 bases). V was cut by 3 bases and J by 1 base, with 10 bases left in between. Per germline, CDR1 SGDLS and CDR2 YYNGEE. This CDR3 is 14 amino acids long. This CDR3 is CASSAPGGNTEAFF. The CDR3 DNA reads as TGTGCCAGCAGCGCCCCGGGGGGGAACACTGAAGCTTTCTTT.

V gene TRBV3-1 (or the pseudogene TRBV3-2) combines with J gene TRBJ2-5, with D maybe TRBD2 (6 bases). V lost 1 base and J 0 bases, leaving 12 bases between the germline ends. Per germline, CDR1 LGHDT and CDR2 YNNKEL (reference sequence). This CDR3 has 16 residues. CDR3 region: CASSQGGSGYQETQYF. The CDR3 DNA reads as TGTGCCAGCAGCCAAGGAGGAAGCGGGTACCAAGAGACCCAGTACTTC.

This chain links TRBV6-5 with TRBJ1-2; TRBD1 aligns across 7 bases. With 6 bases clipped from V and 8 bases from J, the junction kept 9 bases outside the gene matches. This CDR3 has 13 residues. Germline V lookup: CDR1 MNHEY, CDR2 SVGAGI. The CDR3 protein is CASRRTGADGYTF. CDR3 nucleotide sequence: TGTGCCAGCAGACGTACAGGGGCCGACGGCTACACCTTC.

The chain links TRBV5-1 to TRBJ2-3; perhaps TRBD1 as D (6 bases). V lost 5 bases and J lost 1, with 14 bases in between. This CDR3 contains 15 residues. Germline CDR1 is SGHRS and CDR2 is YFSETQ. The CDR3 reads CASRLPRQGTDTQYF. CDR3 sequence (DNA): TGCGCCAGCAGGCTTCCCAGACAGGGCACAGATACGCAGTATTTT.

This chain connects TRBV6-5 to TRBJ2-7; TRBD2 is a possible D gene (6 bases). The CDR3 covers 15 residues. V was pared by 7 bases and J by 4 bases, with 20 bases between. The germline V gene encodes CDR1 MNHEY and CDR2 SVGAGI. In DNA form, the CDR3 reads TGTGCCAGCAAGTTGAAAGCGGGCCTAGAGTACGAGCAGTACTTC. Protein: CASKLKAGLEYEQYF.

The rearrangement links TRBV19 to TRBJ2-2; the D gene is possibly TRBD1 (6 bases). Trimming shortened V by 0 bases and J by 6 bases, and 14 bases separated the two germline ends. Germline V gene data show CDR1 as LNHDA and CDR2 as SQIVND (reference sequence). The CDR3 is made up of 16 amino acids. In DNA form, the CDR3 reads TGTGCCAGTAGTATAGATTTTGAGAGACAGGCCGGGGAGCTGTTTTTT. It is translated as CASSIDFERQAGELFF.

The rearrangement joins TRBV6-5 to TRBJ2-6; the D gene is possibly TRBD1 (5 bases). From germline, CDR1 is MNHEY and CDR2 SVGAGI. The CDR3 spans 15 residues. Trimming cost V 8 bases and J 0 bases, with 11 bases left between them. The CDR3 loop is CASGAESSGANVLTF. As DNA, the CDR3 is TGTGCCAGCGGGGCAGAAAGCTCTGGGGCCAACGTCCTGACTTTC.

CDR3 nucleotide sequence: TGTGCCAGCAGTTACTCGTTGGGGGGGCGGACTGAAGCTTTCTTT. Translation: CASSYSLGGRTEAFF. The rearrangement links TRBV6-5 to TRBJ1-1, with a tentative D call TRBD1 (6 bases). Germline values: CDR1 MNHEY, CDR2 SVGAGI. The ends were cut back, 0 bases at V and 5 bases at J, with 13 bases in the middle. The CDR3 runs to 15 residues.

The CDR3 nucleotides are TGTGCCAGCAGCCGGGACAGGGGGCTGAGCTATGGCTACACCTTC. It translates to CASSRDRGLSYGYTF. This chain links TRBV4-2 with TRBJ1-2; 12 bases fit TRBD1. The CDR3 contains 15 residues. The V and J ends lost 4 bases and 4 bases, in that order; junction bases with no gene match: 4. Germline CDR1 and CDR2: LGHNA and YNFKEQ.

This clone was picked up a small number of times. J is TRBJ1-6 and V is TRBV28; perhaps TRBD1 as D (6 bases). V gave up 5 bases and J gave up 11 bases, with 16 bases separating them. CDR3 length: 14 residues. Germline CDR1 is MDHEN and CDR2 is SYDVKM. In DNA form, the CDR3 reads TGTGCCAGCAGTCCCACAGGGATGGGGCCACCCCTCCACTTT. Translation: CASSPTGMGPPLHF.

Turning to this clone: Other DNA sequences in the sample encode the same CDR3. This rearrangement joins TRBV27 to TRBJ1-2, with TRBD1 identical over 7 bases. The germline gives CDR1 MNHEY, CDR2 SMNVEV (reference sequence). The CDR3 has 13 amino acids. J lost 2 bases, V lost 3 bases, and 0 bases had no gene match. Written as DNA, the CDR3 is TGTGCCAGCAGTTTGGACAGGAACTATGGCTACACCTTC. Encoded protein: CASSLDRNYGYTF.

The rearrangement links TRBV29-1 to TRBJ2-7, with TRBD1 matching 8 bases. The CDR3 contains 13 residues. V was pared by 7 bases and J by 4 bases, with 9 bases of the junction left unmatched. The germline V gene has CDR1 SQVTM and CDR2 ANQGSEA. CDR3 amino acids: CSGRTGMGYEQYF. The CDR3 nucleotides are TGCAGCGGCAGGACAGGGATGGGGTACGAGCAGTACTTC.

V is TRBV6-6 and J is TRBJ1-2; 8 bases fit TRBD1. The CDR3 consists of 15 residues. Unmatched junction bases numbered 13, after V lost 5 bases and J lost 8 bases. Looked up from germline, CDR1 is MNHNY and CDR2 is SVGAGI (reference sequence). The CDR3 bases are TGTGCCAGCAGTAAGGCGGCGCGACAGGGGAGGGGCTACACCTTC. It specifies CASSKAARQGRGYTF.

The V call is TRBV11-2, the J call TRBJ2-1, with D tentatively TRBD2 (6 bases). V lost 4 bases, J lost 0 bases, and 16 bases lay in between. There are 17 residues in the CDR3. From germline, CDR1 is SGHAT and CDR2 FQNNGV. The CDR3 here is CASSSRRRASSYNEQFF. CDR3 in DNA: TGTGCCAGCAGCTCCCGCCGGAGGGCCAGCTCCTACAATGAGCAGTTCTTC.

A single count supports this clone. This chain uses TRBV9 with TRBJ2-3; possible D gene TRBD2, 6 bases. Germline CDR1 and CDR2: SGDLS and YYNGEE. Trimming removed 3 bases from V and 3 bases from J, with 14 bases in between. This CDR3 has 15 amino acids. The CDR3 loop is CASSASFGGTDTQYF. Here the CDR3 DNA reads TGTGCCAGCAGCGCCTCGTTTGGAGGGACAGATACGCAGTATTTT. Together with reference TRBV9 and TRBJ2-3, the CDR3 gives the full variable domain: DSGVTQTPKHLITATGQRVTLRCSPRSGDLSVYWYQQSLDQGLQFLIQYYNGEERAKGNILERFSAQQFPDLHSELNLSSLELGDSALYFCASSASFGGTDTQYFGPGTRLTVL.

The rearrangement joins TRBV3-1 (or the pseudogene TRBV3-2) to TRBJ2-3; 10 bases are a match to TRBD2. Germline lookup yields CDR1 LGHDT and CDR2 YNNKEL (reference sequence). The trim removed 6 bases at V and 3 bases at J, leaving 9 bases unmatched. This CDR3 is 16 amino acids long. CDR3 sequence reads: CASSPLAGAGTDTQYF. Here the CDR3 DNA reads TGTGCCAGCAGTCCTCTAGCGGGAGCAGGAACAGATACGCAGTATTTT.

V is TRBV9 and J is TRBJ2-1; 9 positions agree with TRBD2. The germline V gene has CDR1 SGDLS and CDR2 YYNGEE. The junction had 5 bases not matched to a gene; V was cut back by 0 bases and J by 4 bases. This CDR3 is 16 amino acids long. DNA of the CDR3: TGTGCCAGCAGCGTAGGGGGAGCGGGAGGTTACAATGAGCAGTTCTTC. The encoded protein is CASSVGGAGGYNEQFF.

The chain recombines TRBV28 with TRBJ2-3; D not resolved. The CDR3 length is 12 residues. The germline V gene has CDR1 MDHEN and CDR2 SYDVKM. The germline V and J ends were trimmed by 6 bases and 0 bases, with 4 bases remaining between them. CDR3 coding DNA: TGTGCCAGCAGATCTAGCACAGATACGCAGTATTTT. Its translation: CASRSSTDTQYF.